One and the same sample provided the 27 T cell receptor beta chains below, sequenced in a study of tumor-infiltrating lymphocytes in oesophageal squamous cell carcinoma. One entry per CDR3 protein, called by TCRdb with MiXCR from the PCR reads. The sample contains about 18,000 distinct CDR3 sequences, 35% to 45% of which appear only once. Material for sequencing was normal esophageal tissue next to the tumor. The receptors derive from a female donor with esophageal squamous cell carcinoma.

This clonotype was counted ten times or more. This may arise from a read error, as a much more abundant clone is one base away. For the CDR3, the DNA is TGTGCCAGCAGTTCCCCGACTAGCGGGAGAACGGATGAGCAGTACTTC. This gives the protein CASSSPTSGRTDEQYF. The chain employs TRBV6-1 and TRBJ2-7; 12 bases are a match to TRBD2. The germline gives CDR1 MNHNS, CDR2 SASEGT. The CDR3 sequence is 16 residues long. V was pared by 5 bases and J by 7 bases, with 12 bases of the junction left unmatched.

This clonotype was observed a handful of times. The CDR3 nucleotides read TGTGCCAGCAGCTTAGGGACAGGGGCAGAGACCCAGTACTTC. This codes for CASSLGTGAETQYF. The V and J genes are TRBV7-6 and TRBJ2-4, with 9 bases lining up with TRBD1. The better agreement between TRBJ2-5 and the DNA end casts doubt on the J call. The CDR3 is 14 amino acids. Germline values: CDR1 SGHVS, CDR2 FNYEAQ.

The sample holds many counts of this clonotype. This chain connects TRBV28 to TRBJ1-4; TRBD1 might be the D (5 bases). The V gene's germline CDR1 is MDHEN and CDR2 SYDVKM. V lost 4 bases and J lost 4, with 13 bases in between. The CDR3 loop spans 15 amino acids. This CDR3 is CASSSNPGNNEKLFF. CDR3 DNA sequence: TGTGCCAGCAGTTCTAACCCAGGGAATAATGAAAAACTGTTTTTT. Full variable domain (remainder filled in from reference TRBV28 and TRBJ1-4): DVKVTQSSRYLVKRTGEKVFLECVQDMDHENMFWYRQDPGLGLRLIYFSYDVKMKEKGDIPEGYSVSREKKERFSLILESASTNQTSMYLCASSSNPGNNEKLFFGSGTQLSVL.

The CDR3 region has the DNA TGTGCCAGCAGTAAACCGGGAGGGAGAGACGAGCAGTACTTC. As protein: CASSKPGGRDEQYF. J is TRBJ2-5 and V is TRBV12-3 or TRBV12-4, with 8 bases lining up with TRBD2. The closer fit of TRBJ2-7 to the DNA end suggests the J call may be wrong. CDR3 length: 14 residues.

Note on this clonotype: A much larger clone lies a single base off, so this may be a read error. V gene TRBV7-6 combines with J gene TRBJ2-1; the match to TRBD2 covers 7 bases. Germline loops: CDR1 SGHVS, CDR2 FNYEAQ. V lost 1 base to trimming and J lost 6 bases; unmatched junction nucleotides: 3. The CDR3 extends over 14 amino acids. DNA of the CDR3: TGTGCCAGCAGCTTAGGGGGGACTACCAATGAGCAGTTCTTC. Translated: CASSLGGTTNEQFF.

The chain combines TRBV6-1 with TRBJ2-5; 9 bases line up with TRBD2. The DNA end is a closer match to TRBJ2-7, so the J assignment may be wrong. The CDR3 consists of 15 residues. CDR1 and CDR2 from the germline V gene are MNHNS and SASEGT. The CDR3 is CASSEVAGALYEQYF. The CDR3 bases are TGTGCCAGCAGTGAAGTAGCGGGGGCCCTTTACGAGCAGTACTTC.

About this clonotype: In this CDR3 the conserved last residue, phenylalanine or tryptophan, is missing, so a read error is likely. It is unclear where the CDR3 begins or ends on the DNA, so no DNA is shown, and the CDR3 is as TCRdb lists it. V gene TRBV7-8 combines with J gene TRBJ2-3; TRBD1 is the table's D call and was not checked against the DNA. The length of the CDR3 is 16 amino acids, counting both ends. Germline loops: CDR1 SGHVS, CDR2 FQNEAQ. The CDR3 loop is CASSPGTGRETQYFGP.

The table lists this clonotype with many counts. The chain couples TRBV6-1 to TRBJ2-7; D perhaps matches TRBD2 (7 bases). Germline CDR1 and CDR2: MNHNS and SASEGT. Trimming took off 10 bases at V and 12 bases at J, with 25 bases between the two ends. CDR3 size: 13 residues. The CDR3 sequence: CATEGGASTVLYF. Here the CDR3 DNA reads TGTGCCACCGAGGGGGGGGCCAGCACAGTGCTGTACTTC.

This clonotype was seen many times. The chain links TRBV12-3 or TRBV12-4 to TRBJ1-2; 12 bases map to TRBD1. The CDR3 covers 14 residues. V was pared by 6 bases and J by 8 bases, with 7 bases of the junction left unmatched. The CDR3 DNA reads as TGTGCCAGCAGGCTAACCGGGACAGGGGGCGGCTACACCTTC. Amino acids: CASRLTGTGGGYTF.

This clonotype was recorded many times. CDR3 amino acids: CASSVLGPPNTDTQYF. The CDR3 DNA reads TGTGCCAGCAGCGTCCTGGGTCCCCCTAACACAGATACGCAGTATTTT. This chain links TRBV9 with TRBJ2-3; D not certain. With 2 bases removed from V and 2 bases from J, the gap between germline ends came to 15 bases. Germline V gene sequence: CDR1 SGDLS, CDR2 YYNGEE. The CDR3 runs 16 residues.

The chain employs TRBV9 and TRBJ2-1; D not certain. Germline assignment: CDR1 SGDLS and CDR2 YYNGEE. The CDR3 covers 15 residues. V lost 0 bases and J lost 0, with 7 bases in between. DNA of the CDR3: TGTGCCAGCAGCGTAGTAATGAGCTCCTACAATGAGCAGTTCTTC. Translation: CASSVVMSSYNEQFF. Full variable domain (rest looked up from reference TRBV9 and TRBJ2-1): DSGVTQTPKHLITATGQRVTLRCSPRSGDLSVYWYQQSLDQGLQFLIQYYNGEERAKGNILERFSAQQFPDLHSELNLSSLELGDSALYFCASSVVMSSYNEQFFGPGTRLTVL.

This clonotype was counted many times. This may be a read error: a much more frequent sequence differs by one nucleotide. The genes are TRBV28 and TRBJ2-7, with unresolved D. The J call may not be correct, given that the DNA end is closer to TRBJ2-1. The CDR3 covers 12 residues. Germline values: CDR1 MDHEN, CDR2 SYDVKM. The chain's CDR3 is CASRGVTYEQFF. DNA of the CDR3: TGTGCCAGCAGAGGAGTTACCTACGAGCAGTTCTTC.

Points on this clonotype: One end of the junction varies from germline; a read error may be responsible. The chain joins TRBV28 to TRBJ1-6; no clear D gene. The CDR3 is 15 residues long. Germline loops: CDR1 MDHEN, CDR2 SYDVKM. Here the CDR3 reads CASRVQSSYNSPLHF. CDR3 sequence (DNA): TGTGCCAGCAGAGTTCAGAGCTCCTATAATTCACCCCTCCACTTC.

The CDR3 loop is CASSEPYRGKNIQYF. The CDR3 DNA follows: TGTGCCAGCAGCGAACCATACAGGGGCAAAAACATTCAGTACTTC. This chain connects TRBV7-8 to TRBJ2-4, with 7 positions matching TRBD1. CDR3 size: 15 residues. Trimming at V came to 5 bases and at J to 3 bases, leaving 7 bases not matched to a gene. Germline V lookup: CDR1 SGHVS, CDR2 FQNEAQ.

This clonotype was found many times. This may come from a read error, since a much larger clone is one base off. V is TRBV7-3 and J is TRBJ2-7; D remains ambiguous. Trimming left V 1 base short and J 7 bases short, with 11 bases between. CDR1 and CDR2 (germline): SGHTA, FQGTGA. CDR3 size: 13 residues. The CDR3 nucleotides are TGTGCCAGCAGCTTAAACAGAGACAATGAGCAGTACTTC. Translating gives CASSLNRDNEQYF.

This chain uses TRBV7-3 with TRBJ2-3; D unclear. TRBJ1-1 matches the DNA end more closely, so the J call is doubtful. The CDR3 runs to 15 residues. Germline CDR1 reads SGHTA; CDR2 reads FQGTGA. CDR3 sequence: CASSSAPGSGTEAFF. In DNA form, the CDR3 reads TGTGCCAGCAGCTCCGCCCCGGGCTCGGGCACTGAAGCTTTCTTT.

The chain links TRBV15 to TRBJ2-7, with 11 bases aligning to TRBD1. The V segment lost 2 bases and the J segment 3 bases; nucleotides outside the gene matches: 3. CDR1 and CDR2 from the germline V gene are LNHNV and YYDKDF (reference sequence). The CDR3 is 15 residues long. The CDR3 sequence is CATSRRTGGDYEQYF. Here the CDR3 DNA reads TGTGCCACCAGCAGAAGGACAGGGGGCGACTACGAGCAGTACTTC. Using reference TRBV15 and TRBJ2-7 for the parts outside the CDR3, the full variable domain is DAMVIQNPRYQVTQFGKPVTLSCSQTLNHNVMYWYQQKSSQAPKLLFHYYDKDFNNEADTPDNFQSRRPNTSFCFLDIRSPGLGDTAMYLCATSRRTGGDYEQYFGPGTRLTVT.

The gene calls are TRBV28 and TRBJ2-3, with 7 nucleotides matching TRBD1. Judging by the DNA end, TRBJ2-7 fits better; the J call may be wrong. The CDR3 has 13 residues. Germline-derived CDR1 and CDR2 are MDHEN and SYDVKM. The CDR3 region has the DNA TGTGCCAGCAGGACAGGGATCTACAATGAGCAGTACTTC. Protein sequence: CASRTGIYNEQYF.

This clonotype has a count of ten or more. No conserved phenylalanine or tryptophan ends this CDR3, so it is likely a read error. Because the CDR3's place on the DNA is in doubt, the DNA is left out and the CDR3 is given as listed by TCRdb. V gene TRBV6-1 combines with J gene TRBJ2-7; the table's D call of TRBD1 was not tested on the DNA. The CDR3 length equals 17 residues, ends included. Germline loops: CDR1 MNHNS, CDR2 SASEGT. CDR3 residues: CASSLEFGTAYGYTFGS.

The genes are TRBV7-2 and TRBJ2-3; TRBD2 aligns across 14 bases. Germline CDR1 reads SGHTA; CDR2 reads FQGNSA. This CDR3 contains 17 residues. V lost 5 bases, J lost 3 bases, and 7 bases stayed unmatched. CDR3 sequence (DNA): TGTGCCAGCAGCCTGGGACTAGCGGGAGTAGGAACAGATACGCAGTATTTT. Translating it yields CASSLGLAGVGTDTQYF.

With regard to this clonotype: Mismatch with germline at one junction end may stem from a read error. The chain is built from TRBV7-6 and TRBJ2-1, with D possibly matching TRBD1 (6 bases). The CDR3 consists of 17 residues. CDR1 is SGHVS, CDR2 FNYEAQ, per germline. The CDR3 sequence: CASSPLPDRSVPNEQFF. The CDR3 nucleotides are TGTGCTAGCAGCCCGCTCCCCGACAGGTCAGTACCCAATGAGCAGTTCTTC.

This clonotype was observed at least ten times. The chain uses TRBV5-1 and TRBJ2-7; 10 bases align to TRBD1. This CDR3 is built from 15 residues. Germline V gives CDR1 SGHRS, CDR2 YFSETQ. Losses at the gene ends were 4 bases for V and 6 bases for J; bases not matched to a gene: 10. This CDR3 reads CASSPAQTGGTEQYF. CDR3 bases: TGCGCCAGCAGCCCCGCCCAGACAGGGGGCACCGAGCAGTACTTC. Full variable domain (rest looked up from reference TRBV5-1 and TRBJ2-7): KAGVTQTPRYLIKTRGQQVTLSCSPISGHRSVSWYQQTPGQGLQFLFEYFSETQRNKGNFPGRFSGRQFSNSRSEMNVSTLELGDSALYLCASSPAQTGGTEQYFGPGTRLTVT.

The CDR3, as DNA: TGTGCCAGCAGCCTCGGAGGAGGGTGGGGCGAAAAACTGTTTTTT. Translating it yields CASSLGGGWGEKLFF. V is TRBV3-1 and J is TRBJ1-4, with TRBD1 as a possible D gene (5 bases). CDR3 size: 15 residues. Germline V gene data show CDR1 as LGHDT and CDR2 as YNNKEL (reference sequence). Trimming took 4 bases from V and 8 from J, leaving 17 bases between them.

V is TRBV28 and J is TRBJ2-7; TRBD2 aligns across 14 bases. Gene TRBJ2-5 matches the end of the DNA better, so the J call may be wrong. Germline CDR1 reads MDHEN; CDR2 reads SYDVKM. There are 17 residues in the CDR3. The CDR3 sequence is CASSSPGTSGSGKTQYF. CDR3 DNA: TGTGCCAGCAGTTCCCCCGGGACTAGCGGGAGTGGGAAGACCCAGTACTTC.

This clonotype has ten or more counts. The chain is built from TRBV6-1 and TRBJ2-1, with 13 bases identical to TRBD2. This CDR3 has 16 residues. Germline lookup yields CDR1 MNHNS and CDR2 SASEGT. Unmatched junction bases numbered 7, after V lost 6 bases and J lost 5 bases. The CDR3 loop reads CASRWPGLAGNNEQFF. The CDR3 DNA is TGTGCCAGCAGATGGCCGGGACTAGCGGGGAACAATGAGCAGTTCTTC.

By sample share, this clonotype is medium-sized. In DNA form, the CDR3 reads TGTGCCAGCAGCTTTGGACCACTGGCCTACGAGCAGTACTTC. This sequence encodes CASSFGPLAYEQYF. This chain joins TRBV7-3 and TRBJ2-7; no firm D call. The CDR3 sequence is 14 residues long. In germline, CDR1 is SGHTA, CDR2 FQGTGA. V lost 3 bases and J lost 2, with 11 bases in between.

Notes on this clonotype: This is likely a read error, given that the CDR3 carries no conserved phenylalanine or tryptophan at its end. No DNA is shown, since the ends of the CDR3 on it are uncertain; the CDR3 is the one TCRdb lists. The rearrangement uses TRBV6-1 and TRBJ2-1; TRBD2, the D gene given by the table, was not confirmed from the DNA. Germline CDR1 reads MNHNS; CDR2 reads SASEGT. The CDR3 is 8 amino acids in total, end residues counted. This CDR3 is CASSPLAG.